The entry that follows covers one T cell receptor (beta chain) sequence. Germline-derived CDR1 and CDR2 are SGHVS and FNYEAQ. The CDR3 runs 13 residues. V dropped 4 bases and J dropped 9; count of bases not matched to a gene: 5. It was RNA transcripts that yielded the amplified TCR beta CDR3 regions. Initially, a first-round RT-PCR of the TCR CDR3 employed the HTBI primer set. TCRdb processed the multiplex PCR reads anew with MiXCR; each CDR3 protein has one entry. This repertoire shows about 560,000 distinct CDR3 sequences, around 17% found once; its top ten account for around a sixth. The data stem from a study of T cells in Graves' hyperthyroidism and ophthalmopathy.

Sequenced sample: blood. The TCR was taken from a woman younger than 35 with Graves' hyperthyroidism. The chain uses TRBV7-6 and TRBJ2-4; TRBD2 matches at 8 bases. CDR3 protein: CASSYREGGIQYF. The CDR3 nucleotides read TGTGCCAGCAGCTATCGGGAGGGCGGCATTCAGTACTTC.